What follows are 13 T cell receptor beta chains derived from one specimen sequenced in a study of read filtering for tumor transcriptome and immune sequencing. This library used roughly 0.4 ug RNA and molecular barcoded adaptors spanning alpha/delta and beta/gamma chains. One entry per CDR3 protein, called by TCRdb with MiXCR from the reads. The table shows some 22,000 distinct CDR3 sequences, with approximately 15% occurring only once. The sequenced material came from a population of CD138-negative cells sorted from bone marrow. The receptor source for this set is a donor older than 35 with multiple myeloma.

This clonotype came up many times. The chain is built from TRBV11-2 and TRBJ2-3, with TRBD1 matching over 8 bases. V was clipped by 3 bases and J by 5 bases; unmatched bases: 10. The V gene's germline CDR1 is SGHAT and CDR2 FQNNGV. This CDR3 region has 16 residues. CDR3 protein: CASSFTGGAIKDTQYF. CDR3 nucleotides: TGTGCCAGCAGCTTTACAGGGGGTGCCATCAAAGATACGCAGTATTTT. The full variable domain, completed using reference TRBV11-2 and TRBJ2-3, is EAGVAQSPRYKIIEKRQSVAFWCNPISGHATLYWYQQILGQGPKLLIQFQNNGVVDDSQLPKDRFSAERLKGVDSTLKIQPAKLEDSAVYLCASSFTGGAIKDTQYFGPGTRLTVL.

About this clonotype: At one end the junction does not follow the germline gene, possibly because of a read error. The chain is built from TRBV29-1 and TRBJ2-4; D not certain. This CDR3 has 13 amino acids. Germline V CDR1 and CDR2: SQVTM, ANQGSEA. The CDR3 protein is CSVSPAAQNIQYF. As DNA, the CDR3 is TGCAGCGTTTCCCCAGCAGCCCAAAACATTCAGTACTTC.

This clonotype was seen many times. The CDR3 loop is CASSFPLSGAEAFF. The CDR3 DNA follows: TGTGCCAGCAGTTTCCCCCTTTCAGGAGCTGAAGCTTTCTTT. The gene calls are TRBV28 and TRBJ1-1; D not resolved. Trimming pared 3 bases from V and 6 bases from J, leaving 14 bases between. This CDR3 is 14 amino acids long. Germline loops: CDR1 MDHEN, CDR2 SYDVKM.

This clonotype was found a few times. The gene calls are TRBV3-1 and TRBJ2-6; D is uncertain. Trimming cost V 4 bases and J 4 bases, with 11 bases left between them. The length of the CDR3 is 15 residues. Germline lookup yields CDR1 LGHDT and CDR2 YNNKEL (reference sequence). Here the CDR3 reads CASSLSVGGANVLTF. The CDR3 DNA is TGTGCCAGCAGCCTCTCCGTCGGAGGGGCCAACGTCCTGACTTTC.

For this clonotype: A read error is possible here, since a much larger clone lies one base away. The chain couples TRBV6-5 to TRBJ1-5, with no clear D. V was clipped by 2 bases and J by 9 bases, with 11 bases between them. The CDR3 is 13 residues long. Per germline, CDR1 MNHEY and CDR2 SVGAGI. Written as DNA, the CDR3 is TGTGCCAGCAGTTACGGTCTGGTGAGGCCCCAGCATTTT. As protein: CASSYGLVRPQHF.

This clonotype has a count of ten or more. The chain is built from TRBV12-3 or TRBV12-4 and TRBJ2-1, with TRBD1 matching 11 bases. The length of the CDR3 is 15 residues. V shed 2 bases and J 7 bases; nucleotides not matched to a gene: 4. The CDR3 DNA is TGTGCCAGCAGTTTAAGGACAGGGGGCAGGAATGAGCAGTTCTTC. Residues: CASSLRTGGRNEQFF.

Details on this clonotype: A much larger clone is a single base away; this may be a read error. The chain employs TRBV10-3 and TRBJ2-5; 11 bases map to TRBD2. In germline, CDR1 is ENHRY, CDR2 SYGVKD. J lost 4 bases, V lost 3 bases, and 4 bases had no gene match. This CDR3 is 15 amino acids long. CDR3 sequence reads: CAISELAGAGETQYF. As DNA, the CDR3 is TGTGCCATCAGTGAACTAGCGGGAGCTGGAGAGACCCAGTACTTC.

This clonotype was counted a few times. A much larger clonotype is one base distant, so this may be a read error. The chain joins TRBV7-2 to TRBJ2-1; weak D call: TRBD2 (5 bases). Per the germline V gene, CDR1 is SGHTA and CDR2 is FQGNSA. The CDR3 extends over 14 amino acids. The CDR3 coding sequence is TGTGCCAGCGGCTTAGCGCTCCGGACCAATGAGCAGTTCTTC. Its translation: CASGLALRTNEQFF.

The sample holds many counts of this clonotype. This chain uses TRBV7-9 with TRBJ2-1; 10 nucleotides line up with TRBD2. After removal of 5 bases from V and 7 bases from J, the junction contained 5 bases not matched to a gene. CDR3 size: 14 residues. Germline-derived CDR1 and CDR2 are SEHNR and FQNEAQ (reference sequence). CDR3 sequence: CASSPLAGVNEQFF. The CDR3 nucleotides are TGTGCCAGCAGCCCCCTAGCGGGAGTTAATGAGCAGTTCTTC.

In its sample, this clonotype was seen many times. The chain has TRBV10-3 and TRBJ2-1; tentative D call: TRBD2 (6 bases). CDR1 and CDR2 (germline): ENHRY, SYGVKD. The CDR3 loop spans 16 amino acids. Trimming left V 0 bases short and J 1 base short, with 10 bases between. CDR3 residues: CAISESGGESYNEQFF. The CDR3 nucleotides are TGTGCCATCAGTGAGTCGGGAGGAGAGTCCTACAATGAGCAGTTCTTC.

The chain carries TRBV7-9 and TRBJ2-1; possibly TRBD1 or TRBD2 for D (7 bases each). V lost 4 bases to trimming and J lost 0 bases, with 25 bases between them. The CDR3 consists of 20 residues. Germline CDR1 is SEHNR and CDR2 is FQNEAQ (reference sequence). CDR3 sequence reads: CASSSTGGRGSTHSYNEQFF. The CDR3 DNA follows: TGTGCCAGCAGCTCCACGGGAGGCAGGGGGTCAACCCACTCCTACAATGAGCAGTTCTTC.

This clonotype showed up just a few times. At one boundary the junction diverges from the germline segment, which might be a read error. The gene calls are TRBV12-3 or TRBV12-4 and TRBJ2-3; a weak D match, TRBD1 (5 bases). The CDR3 length is 15 residues. CDR3 amino acids: CASGFESLGADTQYF. CDR3 sequence (DNA): TGTGCCAGCGGTTTTGAAAGTTTAGGGGCAGATACGCAGTATTTT.

This clonotype has at least ten counts. The V and J genes are TRBV28 and TRBJ2-5; TRBD2 is a possible D gene (7 bases). Trimming cost V 5 bases and J 1 base, with 8 bases left between them. This CDR3 comprises 13 residues. CDR1 MDHEN and CDR2 SYDVKM come from the germline V gene. The DNA of the CDR3 is TGTGCCAGCAGTGGGGGGGCCCAAGAGACCCAGTACTTC. This translates into CASSGGAQETQYF. The full variable domain, in which reference TRBV28 and TRBJ2-5 provide the parts outside the CDR3, is DVKVTQSSRYLVKRTGEKVFLECVQDMDHENMFWYRQDPGLGLRLIYFSYDVKMKEKGDIPEGYSVSREKKERFSLILESASTNQTSMYLCASSGGAQETQYFGPGTRLLVL.